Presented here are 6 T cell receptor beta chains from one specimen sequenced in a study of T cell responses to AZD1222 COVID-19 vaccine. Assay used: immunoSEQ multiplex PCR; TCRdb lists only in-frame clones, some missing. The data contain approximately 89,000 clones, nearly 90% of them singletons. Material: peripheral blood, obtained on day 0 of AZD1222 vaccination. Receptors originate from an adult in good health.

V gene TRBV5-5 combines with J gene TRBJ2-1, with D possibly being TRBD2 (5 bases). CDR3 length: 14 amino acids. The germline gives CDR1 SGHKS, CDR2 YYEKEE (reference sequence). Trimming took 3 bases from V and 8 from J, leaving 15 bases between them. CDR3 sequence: CASSSYRGRDEQFF. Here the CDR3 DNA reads TGTGCCAGCAGCTCGTACCGGGGTAGGGATGAGCAGTTCTTC.

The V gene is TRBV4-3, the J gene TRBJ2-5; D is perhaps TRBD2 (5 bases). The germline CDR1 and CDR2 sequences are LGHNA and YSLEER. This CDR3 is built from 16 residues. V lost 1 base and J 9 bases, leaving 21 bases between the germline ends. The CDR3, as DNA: TGCGCCAGCAGCCAAGTTTCAGGACCCACCCTCGGGGCCCAGTACTTC. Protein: CASSQVSGPTLGAQYF.

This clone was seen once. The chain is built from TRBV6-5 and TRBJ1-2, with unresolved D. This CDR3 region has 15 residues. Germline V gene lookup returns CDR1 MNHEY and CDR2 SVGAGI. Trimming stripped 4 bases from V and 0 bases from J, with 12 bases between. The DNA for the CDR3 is TGTGCCAGCAGTTCCCCCAGGAGAGCTAACTATGGCTACACCTTC. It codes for CASSSPRRANYGYTF.

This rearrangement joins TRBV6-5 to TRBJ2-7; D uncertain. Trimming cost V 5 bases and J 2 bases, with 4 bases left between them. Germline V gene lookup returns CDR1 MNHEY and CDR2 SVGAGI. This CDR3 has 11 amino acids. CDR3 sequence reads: CASSRTYEQYF. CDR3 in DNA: TGTGCCAGCAGTCGGACCTACGAGCAGTACTTC.

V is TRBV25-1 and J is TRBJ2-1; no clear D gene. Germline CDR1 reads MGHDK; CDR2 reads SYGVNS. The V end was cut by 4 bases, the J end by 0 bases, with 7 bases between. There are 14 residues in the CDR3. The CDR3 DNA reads TGTGCCAGCAGTGTACCCAGCTCCTACAATGAGCAGTTCTTC. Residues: CASSVPSSYNEQFF.

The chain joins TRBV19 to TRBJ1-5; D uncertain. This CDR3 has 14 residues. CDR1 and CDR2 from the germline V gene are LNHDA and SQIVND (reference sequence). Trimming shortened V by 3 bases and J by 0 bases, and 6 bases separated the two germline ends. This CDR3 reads CASSIFLSNQPQHF. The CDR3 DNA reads TGTGCCAGTAGTATTTTTCTTAGCAATCAGCCCCAGCATTTT.